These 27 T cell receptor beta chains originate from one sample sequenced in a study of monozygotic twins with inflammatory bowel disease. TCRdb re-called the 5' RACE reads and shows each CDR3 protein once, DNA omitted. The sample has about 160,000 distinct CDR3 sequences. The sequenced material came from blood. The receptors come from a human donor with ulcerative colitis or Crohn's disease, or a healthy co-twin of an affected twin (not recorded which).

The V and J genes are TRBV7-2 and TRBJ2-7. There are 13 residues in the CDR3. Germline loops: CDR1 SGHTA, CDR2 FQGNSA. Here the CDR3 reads CASSLAGLPEQYF.

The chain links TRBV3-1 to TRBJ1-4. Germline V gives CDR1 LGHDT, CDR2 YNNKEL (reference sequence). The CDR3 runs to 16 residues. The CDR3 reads CASSQDLGDGNEKLFF.

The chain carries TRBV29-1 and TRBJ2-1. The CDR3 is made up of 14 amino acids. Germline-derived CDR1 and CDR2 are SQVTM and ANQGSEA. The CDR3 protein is CSVRTGVLASEQFF.

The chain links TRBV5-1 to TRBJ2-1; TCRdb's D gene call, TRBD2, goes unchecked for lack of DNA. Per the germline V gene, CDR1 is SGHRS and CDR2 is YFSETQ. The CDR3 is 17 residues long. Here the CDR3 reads CASSLGAFGVIYNEQIF.

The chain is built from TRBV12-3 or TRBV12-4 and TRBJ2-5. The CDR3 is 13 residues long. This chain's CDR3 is CASSLGWGETQYF.

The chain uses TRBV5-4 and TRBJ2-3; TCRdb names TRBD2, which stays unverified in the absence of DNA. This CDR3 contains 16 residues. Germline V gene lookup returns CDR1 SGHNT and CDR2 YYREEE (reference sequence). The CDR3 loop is CASSTGLLPSTDTQYF. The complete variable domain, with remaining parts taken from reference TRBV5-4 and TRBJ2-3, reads ETGVTQSPTHLIKTRGQQVTLRCSSQSGHNTVSWYQQALGQGPQFIFQYYREEENGRGNFPPRFSGLQFPNYSSELNVNALELDDSALYLCASSTGLLPSTDTQYFGPGTRLTVL.

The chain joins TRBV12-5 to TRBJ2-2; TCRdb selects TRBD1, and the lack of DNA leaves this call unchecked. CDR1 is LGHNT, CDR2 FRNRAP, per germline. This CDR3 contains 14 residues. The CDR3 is CASGQTGGTGELFF.

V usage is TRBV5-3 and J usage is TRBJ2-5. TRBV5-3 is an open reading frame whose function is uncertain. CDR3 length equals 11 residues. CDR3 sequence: CARSPLEAQYF.

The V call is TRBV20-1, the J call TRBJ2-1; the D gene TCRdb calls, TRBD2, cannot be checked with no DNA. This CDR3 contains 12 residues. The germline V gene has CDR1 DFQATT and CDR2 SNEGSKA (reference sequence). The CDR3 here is CSEGRGGNEQFF.

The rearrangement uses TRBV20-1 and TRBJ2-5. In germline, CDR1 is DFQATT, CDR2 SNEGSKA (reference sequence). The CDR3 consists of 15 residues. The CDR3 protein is CSARFQYDKQETQYF.

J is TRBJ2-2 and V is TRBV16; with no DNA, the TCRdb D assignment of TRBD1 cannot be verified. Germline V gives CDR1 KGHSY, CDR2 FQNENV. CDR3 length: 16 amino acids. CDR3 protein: CASSQSPGANTGELFF.

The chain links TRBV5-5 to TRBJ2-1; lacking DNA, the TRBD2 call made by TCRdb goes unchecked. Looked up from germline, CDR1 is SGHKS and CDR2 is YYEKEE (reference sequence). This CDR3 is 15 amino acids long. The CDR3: CASSLAAGGPTEQFF.

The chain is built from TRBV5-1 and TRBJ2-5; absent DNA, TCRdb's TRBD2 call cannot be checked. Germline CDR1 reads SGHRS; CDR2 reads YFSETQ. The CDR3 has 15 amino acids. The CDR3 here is CASSVVAGVGETQYF.

CDR3 amino acids: CSAASGEGSRELFF. The rearrangement joins TRBV20-1 to TRBJ2-2; TCRdb's D call, TRBD2, is unchecked because there is no DNA. Germline V CDR1 and CDR2: DFQATT, SNEGSKA (reference sequence). This CDR3 spans 14 amino acids.

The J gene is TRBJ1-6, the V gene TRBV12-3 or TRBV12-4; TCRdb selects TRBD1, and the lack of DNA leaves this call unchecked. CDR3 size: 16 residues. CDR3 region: CASSPGTGGLGSPLHF.

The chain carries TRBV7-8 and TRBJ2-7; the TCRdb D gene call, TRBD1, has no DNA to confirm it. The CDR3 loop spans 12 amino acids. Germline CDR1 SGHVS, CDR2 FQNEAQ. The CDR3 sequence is CASSHPDREQYF.

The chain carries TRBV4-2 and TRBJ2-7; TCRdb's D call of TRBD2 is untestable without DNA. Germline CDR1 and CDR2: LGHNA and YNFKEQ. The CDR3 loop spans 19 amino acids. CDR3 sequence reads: CASSQIRGRVAGGEYEQYF.

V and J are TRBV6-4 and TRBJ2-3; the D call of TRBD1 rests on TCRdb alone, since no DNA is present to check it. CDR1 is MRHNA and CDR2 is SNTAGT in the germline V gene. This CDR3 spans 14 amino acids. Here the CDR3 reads CTSSRDGDTDTQYF.

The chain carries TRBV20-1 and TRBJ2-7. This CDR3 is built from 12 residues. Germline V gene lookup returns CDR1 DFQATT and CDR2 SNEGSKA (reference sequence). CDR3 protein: CSAPHILDEQYF.

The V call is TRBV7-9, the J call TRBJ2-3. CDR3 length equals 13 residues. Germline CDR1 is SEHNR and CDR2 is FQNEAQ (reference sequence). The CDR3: CASRTLVEDTQYF. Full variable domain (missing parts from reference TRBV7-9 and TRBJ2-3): DTGVSQNPRHKITKRGQNVTFRCDPISEHNRLYWYRQTLGQGPEFLTYFQNEAQLEKSRLLSDRFSAERPKGSFSTLEIQRTEQGDSAMYLCASRTLVEDTQYFGPGTRLTVL.

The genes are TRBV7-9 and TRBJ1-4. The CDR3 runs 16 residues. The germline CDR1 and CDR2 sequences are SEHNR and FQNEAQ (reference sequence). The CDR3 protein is CASSQRQALPNEKLFF.

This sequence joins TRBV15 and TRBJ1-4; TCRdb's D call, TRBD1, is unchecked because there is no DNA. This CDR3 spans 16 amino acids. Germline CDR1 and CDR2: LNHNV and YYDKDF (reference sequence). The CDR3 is CATSRDRRGANEKLFF.

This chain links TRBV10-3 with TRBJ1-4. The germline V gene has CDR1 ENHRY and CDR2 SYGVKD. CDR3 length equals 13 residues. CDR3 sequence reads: CAISGGSNEKLFF.

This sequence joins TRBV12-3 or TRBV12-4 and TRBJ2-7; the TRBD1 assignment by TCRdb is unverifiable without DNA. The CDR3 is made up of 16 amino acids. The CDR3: CASSPRDRDRAYEQYF.

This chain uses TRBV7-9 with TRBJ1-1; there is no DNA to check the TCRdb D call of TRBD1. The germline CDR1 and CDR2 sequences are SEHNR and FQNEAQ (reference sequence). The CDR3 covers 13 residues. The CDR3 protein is CASSLAGGAEAFF.

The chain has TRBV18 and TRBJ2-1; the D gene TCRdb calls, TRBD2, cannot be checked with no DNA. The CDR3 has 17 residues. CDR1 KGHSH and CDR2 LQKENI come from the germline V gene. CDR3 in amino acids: CASSPMLAGASYNEQFF.

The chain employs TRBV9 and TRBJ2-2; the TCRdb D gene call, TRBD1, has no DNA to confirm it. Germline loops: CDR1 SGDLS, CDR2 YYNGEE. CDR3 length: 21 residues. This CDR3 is CASSAYPSILGGRSNTGELFF.